This TCR beta chain was found in a study of human T cells and chemical hapten exposure. The overall study: During the approximately 25-week study period, patients had diphenylcyclopropenone applied to the scalp every week.

Whole-study results and caveats: It was expanded TCRs that formed significantly more large CDR3 similarity clusters than controls did.

This CDR3 is 16 amino acids long. The trim removed 2 bases at V and 2 bases at J, leaving 7 bases unmatched. As regards this clonotype: Its specificity is unknown.

Using its own MiXCR run on the RACE reads, TCRdb lists one record per CDR3 protein. This table has 250,000 or so distinct CDR3 sequences, 7.7% appearing once. Time point noted: pre-sensitization, week 0. Treatment reported: therapeutic diphenylcyclopropenone sensitization with weekly scalp DPC. The chain couples TRBV12-3 or TRBV12-4 to TRBJ2-3; 7 nucleotides align to TRBD1. The sequence was obtained from a man between 18 and 29 years old with alopecia areata. Some clones in this sample may be carry-over from other donors' samples. Sequenced material: whole blood, taken in connection with sensitization to the hapten diphenylcyclopropenone (DPC). Here the CDR3 reads CASSLFGTVNTDTQYF. CDR3 nucleotide sequence: TGTGCCAGCAGTTTATTCGGGACAGTGAACACAGATACGCAGTATTTT.